This TCR beta chain was retrieved from a study of blood T cells in healthy people across ages. V gave up 6 bases and J gave up 7 bases, with 7 bases separating them. The CDR3 sequence is 12 residues long. The germline CDR1 and CDR2 sequences are SNHLY and FYNNEI. About this clonotype: Its antigen remains unidentified.

The second PCR ran roughly 6 to 11 cycles with a sample-barcoded 5' primer and J-beta primers. Via MiXCR, TCRdb re-called the 5' RACE reads, giving one row per CDR3 protein. The sample carries hundreds of thousands of distinct CDR3 sequences, about 55% recorded once. Study-level points and caveats: A conclusive naive versus antigen-experienced comparison was prevented by the unsorted PBMCs.

The sequence derives from an older man in good health. Input material: blood. The chain has TRBV2 and TRBJ1-6; no clear D. This CDR3 is CASRVYNSPLHF. The CDR3 DNA reads as TGTGCCAGCAGGGTTTACAATTCACCCCTCCACTTT.